One sample yielded the 12 T cell receptor beta chains listed below, sequenced in a study of identical twins. TCRdb fed the 5' RACE reads into MiXCR, producing one record per CDR3 protein. The sample lists nearly 650,000 distinct CDR3 sequences, roughly 6.6% occurring once. The same data also contributed to another study, on yellow fever vaccine responses in identical twins.

Sequences were obtained from PBMCs. Receptors originate from a woman in her late teens or twenties in good health.

This clonotype was observed many times. The chain recombines TRBV29-1 with TRBJ1-2; D is unclear. CDR1 and CDR2 from the germline V gene are SQVTM and ANQGSEA. The CDR3 runs 13 residues. Trimming took off 0 bases at V and 4 bases at J, with 9 bases between the two ends. The CDR3 region is CSVEDPASYGYTF. The CDR3 coding sequence is TGCAGCGTTGAAGATCCTGCTTCCTATGGCTACACCTTC.

This clonotype turned up a few times. The V call is TRBV25-1, the J call TRBJ1-2; 10 positions agree with TRBD1. The CDR3 contains 15 residues. The germline V gene encodes CDR1 MGHDK and CDR2 SYGVNS. Trimming removed 4 bases from V and 6 bases from J; junction bases left unmatched: 8. CDR3 nucleotide sequence: TGTGCCAGCAGTGGAACCGGGACAGGGGTGAATGGCTACACCTTC. Its translation: CASSGTGTGVNGYTF.

The chain employs TRBV4-2 and TRBJ2-5; 15 positions agree with TRBD2. The V segment lost 5 bases and the J segment 2 bases; nucleotides outside the gene matches: 12. The germline V gene has CDR1 LGHNA and CDR2 YNFKEQ. The length of the CDR3 is 19 residues. This chain's CDR3 is CASSRQLGLAGGAQETQYF. The CDR3 nucleotides read TGTGCCAGCAGCAGACAATTGGGACTAGCGGGAGGCGCACAAGAGACCCAGTACTTC.

This clonotype was recorded at least ten times. The chain combines TRBV11-1 with TRBJ2-3, with D possibly matching TRBD1 (6 bases). The CDR3 runs to 15 residues. The V end lost 2 bases, the J end lost 0 bases, and 9 bases lay between the germline ends. CDR1 is SGHAT and CDR2 is FQDESV in the germline V gene (reference sequence). Here the CDR3 reads CASSLWDTSTDTQYF. DNA of the CDR3: TGTGCCAGCAGCTTATGGGACACCAGCACAGATACGCAGTATTTT.

This clonotype showed up many times. The chain employs TRBV29-1 and TRBJ1-2; 10 bases align to TRBD1. V gave up 8 bases and J gave up 0 bases; unmatched junction bases: 3. The CDR3 covers 13 residues. From germline, CDR1 is SQVTM and CDR2 ANQGSEA. The CDR3, as DNA: TGCAGCTCGGGGACAGGGGCTAACTATGGCTACACCTTC. Protein product: CSSGTGANYGYTF.

This clonotype was seen repeatedly, ten times or more. The chain combines TRBV25-1 with TRBJ2-5; tentatively, D is TRBD1 or TRBD2 (6 bases each). The CDR3 extends over 15 amino acids. CDR1 is MGHDK and CDR2 is SYGVNS in the germline V gene. Between the trimmed V and J ends, which lost 2 bases and 1 base, there was a span of 11 bases. This CDR3 is CASSEGGTSQETQYF. The CDR3 coding sequence is TGTGCCAGCAGTGAAGGGGGGACAAGCCAAGAGACCCAGTACTTC.

V is TRBV12-3 or TRBV12-4 and J is TRBJ2-2, with 8 nucleotides matching TRBD2. J lost 3 bases, V lost 3 bases, and 9 bases had no gene match. This CDR3 has 17 amino acids. The CDR3 protein is CASSLAPGGGYTGELFF. The CDR3 nucleotides read TGTGCCAGCAGTTTGGCTCCGGGGGGGGGTTACACCGGGGAGCTGTTTTTT.

Ten or more counts support this clonotype. This chain links TRBV29-1 with TRBJ2-7, with D perhaps matching TRBD1 (6 bases). Looked up from germline, CDR1 is SQVTM and CDR2 is ANQGSEA. This CDR3 is built from 13 residues. Trimming left V 3 bases short and J 0 bases short, with 9 bases between. The DNA for the CDR3 is TGCAGCGTTGACCAGGGGAGCTCCTACGAGCAGTACTTC. Residues: CSVDQGSSYEQYF.

There are many counts of this clonotype. The J gene is TRBJ2-2, the V gene TRBV20-1; TRBD1 matches at 9 bases. The CDR3 extends over 14 amino acids. The V gene's germline CDR1 is DFQATT and CDR2 SNEGSKA (reference sequence). The junction had 5 bases not matched to a gene; V was cut back by 5 bases and J by 4 bases. The CDR3 is CSAPRTGATGELFF. The CDR3 region has the DNA TGCAGTGCTCCACGGACAGGGGCCACCGGGGAGCTGTTTTTT.

A few counts support this clonotype. This chain uses TRBV7-9 with TRBJ2-5; D unclear. This CDR3 is 14 amino acids long. Germline loops: CDR1 SEHNR, CDR2 FQNEAQ (reference sequence). V was shortened by 5 bases and J by 2 bases, with 12 bases between the two germline ends. CDR3 coding DNA: TGTGCCAGCAGCAAGGATACCCTGCAAGAGACCCAGTACTTC. It yields the protein CASSKDTLQETQYF.

This clonotype appeared many times. The chain couples TRBV12-3 or TRBV12-4 to TRBJ1-5; D is unclear. The V end was cut by 9 bases, the J end by 5 bases, with 14 bases between. CDR3 length equals 13 residues. CDR3 residues: CASMGRGDQPQHF. The CDR3 nucleotides are TGTGCCAGTATGGGGAGAGGAGATCAGCCCCAGCATTTT.

The V and J genes are TRBV5-6 and TRBJ2-7; 7 nucleotides match TRBD1. There are 14 residues in the CDR3. Unmatched junction bases numbered 7, after V lost 5 bases and J lost 2 bases. CDR1 is SGHDT and CDR2 is YYEEEE in the germline V gene. This chain's CDR3 is CASRHRDSTYEQYF. CDR3 nucleotides: TGTGCCAGCAGACACCGGGACAGCACCTACGAGCAGTACTTC. Variable domain in full (rest from reference TRBV5-6 and TRBJ2-7): DAGVTQSPTHLIKTRGQQVTLRCSPKSGHDTVSWYQQALGQGPQFIFQYYEEEERQRGNFPDRFSGHQFPNYSSELNVNALLLGDSALYLCASRHRDSTYEQYFGPGTRLTVT.